This TCR beta chain was captured in a study of T cell responses to AZD1222 COVID-19 vaccine. Note on this clone: As yet, its antigen is unknown.

V was shortened by 0 bases and J by 9 bases, with 20 bases between the two germline ends. Germline CDR1 MNHEY, CDR2 SMNVEV (reference sequence). The CDR3 consists of 16 residues. Repertoires were generated with immunoSEQ multiplex PCR, while TCRdb's copy carries only in-frame clones and drops some. This sample has over 110,000 clones; around nine tenths occur once, and the top ten carry just over 5.5%. General study results and limits: After two AZD1222 doses, spike-specific TCR breadth and depth rose versus day 0. Possibly, clonal diversity was underestimated; donors were largely white British and included more females. With dominance at 160-218 and 743-854, vaccine-associated CD4 TCRs spanned spike.

This chain connects TRBV27 to TRBJ1-2; D may be TRBD1 (5 bases). The sequenced sample was peripheral blood, obtained on day 0 of AZD1222 vaccination. This TCR came from an adult in good health. The CDR3 DNA is TGTGCCAGCAGTTTATCGATGAGGGGCGGTTTCGTCCGCTACACCTTC. Amino acids: CASSLSMRGGFVRYTF.